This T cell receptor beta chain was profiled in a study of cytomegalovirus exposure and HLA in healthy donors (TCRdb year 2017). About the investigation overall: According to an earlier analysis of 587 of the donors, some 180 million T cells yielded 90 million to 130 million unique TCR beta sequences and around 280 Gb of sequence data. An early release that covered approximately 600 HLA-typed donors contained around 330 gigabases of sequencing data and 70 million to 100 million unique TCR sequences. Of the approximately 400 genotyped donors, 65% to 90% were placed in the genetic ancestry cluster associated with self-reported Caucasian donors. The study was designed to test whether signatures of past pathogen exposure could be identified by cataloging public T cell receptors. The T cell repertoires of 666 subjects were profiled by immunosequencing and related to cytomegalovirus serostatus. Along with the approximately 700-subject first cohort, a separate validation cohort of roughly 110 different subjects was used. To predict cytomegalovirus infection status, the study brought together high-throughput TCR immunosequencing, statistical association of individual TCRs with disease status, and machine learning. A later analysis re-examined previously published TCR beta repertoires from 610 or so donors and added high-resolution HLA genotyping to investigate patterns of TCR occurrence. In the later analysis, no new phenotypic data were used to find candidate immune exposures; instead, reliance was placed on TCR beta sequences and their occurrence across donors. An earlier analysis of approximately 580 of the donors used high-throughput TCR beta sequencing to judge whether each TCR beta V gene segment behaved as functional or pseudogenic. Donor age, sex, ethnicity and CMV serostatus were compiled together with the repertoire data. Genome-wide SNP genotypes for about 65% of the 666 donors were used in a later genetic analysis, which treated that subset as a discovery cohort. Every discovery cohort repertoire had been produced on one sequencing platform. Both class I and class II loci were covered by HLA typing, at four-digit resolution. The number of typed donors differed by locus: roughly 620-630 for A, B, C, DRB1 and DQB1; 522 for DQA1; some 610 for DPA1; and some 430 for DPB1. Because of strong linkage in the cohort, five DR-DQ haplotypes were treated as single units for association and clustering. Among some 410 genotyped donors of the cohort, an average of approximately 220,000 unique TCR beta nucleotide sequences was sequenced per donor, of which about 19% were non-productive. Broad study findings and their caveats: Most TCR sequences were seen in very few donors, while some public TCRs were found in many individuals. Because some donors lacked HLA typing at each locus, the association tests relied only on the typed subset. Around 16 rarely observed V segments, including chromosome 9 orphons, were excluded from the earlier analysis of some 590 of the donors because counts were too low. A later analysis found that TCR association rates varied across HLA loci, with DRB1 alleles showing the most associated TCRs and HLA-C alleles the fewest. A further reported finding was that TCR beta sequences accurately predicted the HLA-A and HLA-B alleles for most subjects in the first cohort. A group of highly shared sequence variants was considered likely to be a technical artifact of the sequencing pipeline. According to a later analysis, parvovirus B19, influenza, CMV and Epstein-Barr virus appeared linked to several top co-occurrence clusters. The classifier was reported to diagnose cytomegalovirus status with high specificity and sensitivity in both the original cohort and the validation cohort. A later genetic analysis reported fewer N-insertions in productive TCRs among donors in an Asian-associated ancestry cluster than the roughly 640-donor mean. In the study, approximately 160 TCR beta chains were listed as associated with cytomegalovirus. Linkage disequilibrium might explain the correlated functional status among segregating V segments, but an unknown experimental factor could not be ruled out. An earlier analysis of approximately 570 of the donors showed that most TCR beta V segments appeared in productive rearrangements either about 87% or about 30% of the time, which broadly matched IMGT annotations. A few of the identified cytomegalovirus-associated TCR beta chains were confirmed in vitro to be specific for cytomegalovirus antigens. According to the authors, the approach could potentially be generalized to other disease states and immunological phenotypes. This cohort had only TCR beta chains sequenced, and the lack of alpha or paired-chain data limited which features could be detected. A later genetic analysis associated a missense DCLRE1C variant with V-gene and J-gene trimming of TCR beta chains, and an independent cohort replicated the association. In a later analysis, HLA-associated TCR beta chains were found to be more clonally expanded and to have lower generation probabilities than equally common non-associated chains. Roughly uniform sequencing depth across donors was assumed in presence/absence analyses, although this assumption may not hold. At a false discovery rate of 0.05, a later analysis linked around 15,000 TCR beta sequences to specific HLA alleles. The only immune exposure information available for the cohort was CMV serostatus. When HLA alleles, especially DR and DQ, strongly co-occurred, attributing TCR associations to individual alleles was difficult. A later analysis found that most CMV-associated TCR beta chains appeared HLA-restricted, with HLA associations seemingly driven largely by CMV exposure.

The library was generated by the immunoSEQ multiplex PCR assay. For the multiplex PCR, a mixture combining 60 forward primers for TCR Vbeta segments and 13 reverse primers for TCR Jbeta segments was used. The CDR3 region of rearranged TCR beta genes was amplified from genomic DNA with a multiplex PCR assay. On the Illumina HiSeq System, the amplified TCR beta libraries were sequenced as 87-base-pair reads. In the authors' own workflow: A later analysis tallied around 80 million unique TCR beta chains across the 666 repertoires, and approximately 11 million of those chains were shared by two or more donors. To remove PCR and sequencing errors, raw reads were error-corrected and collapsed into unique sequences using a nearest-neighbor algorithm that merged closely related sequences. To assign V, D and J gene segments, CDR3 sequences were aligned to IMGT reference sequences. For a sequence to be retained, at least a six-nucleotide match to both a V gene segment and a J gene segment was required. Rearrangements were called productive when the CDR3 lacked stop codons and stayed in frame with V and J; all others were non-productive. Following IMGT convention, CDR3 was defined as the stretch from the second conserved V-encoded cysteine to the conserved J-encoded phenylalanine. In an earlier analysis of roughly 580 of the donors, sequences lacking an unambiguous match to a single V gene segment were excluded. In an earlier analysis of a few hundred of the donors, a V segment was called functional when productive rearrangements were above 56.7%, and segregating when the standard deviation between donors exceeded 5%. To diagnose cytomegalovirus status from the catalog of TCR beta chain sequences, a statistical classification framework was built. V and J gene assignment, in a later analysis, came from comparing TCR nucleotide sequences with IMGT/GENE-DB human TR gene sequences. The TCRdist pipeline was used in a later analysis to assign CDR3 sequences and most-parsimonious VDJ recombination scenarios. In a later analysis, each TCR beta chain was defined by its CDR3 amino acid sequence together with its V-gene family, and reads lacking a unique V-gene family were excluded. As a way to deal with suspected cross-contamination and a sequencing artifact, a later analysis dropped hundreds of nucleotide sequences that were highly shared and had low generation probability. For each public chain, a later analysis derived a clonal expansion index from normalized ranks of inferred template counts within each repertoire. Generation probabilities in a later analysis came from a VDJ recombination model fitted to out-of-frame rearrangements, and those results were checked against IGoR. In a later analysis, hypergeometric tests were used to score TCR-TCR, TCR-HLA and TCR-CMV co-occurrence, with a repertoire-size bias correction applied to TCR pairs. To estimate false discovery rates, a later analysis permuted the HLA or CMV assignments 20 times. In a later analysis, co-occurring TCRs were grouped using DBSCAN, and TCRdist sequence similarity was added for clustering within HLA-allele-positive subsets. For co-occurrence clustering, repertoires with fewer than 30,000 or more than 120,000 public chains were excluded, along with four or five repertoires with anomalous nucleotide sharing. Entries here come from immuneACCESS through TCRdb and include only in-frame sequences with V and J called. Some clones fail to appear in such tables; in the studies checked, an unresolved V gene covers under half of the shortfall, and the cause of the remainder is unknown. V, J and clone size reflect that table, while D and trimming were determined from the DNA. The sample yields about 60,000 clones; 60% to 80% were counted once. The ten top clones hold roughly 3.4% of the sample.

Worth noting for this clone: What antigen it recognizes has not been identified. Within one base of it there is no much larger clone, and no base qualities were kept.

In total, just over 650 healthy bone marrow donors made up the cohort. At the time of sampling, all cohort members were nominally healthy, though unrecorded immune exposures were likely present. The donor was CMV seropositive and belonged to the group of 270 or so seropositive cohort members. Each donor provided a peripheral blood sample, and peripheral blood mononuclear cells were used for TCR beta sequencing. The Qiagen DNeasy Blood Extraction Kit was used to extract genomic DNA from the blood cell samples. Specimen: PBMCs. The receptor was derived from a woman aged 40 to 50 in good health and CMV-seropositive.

The DNA sequence is TGTGCCAGCAGCGCTGGGACATCCTTTAGCTACACCTTC. This sequence encodes CASSAGTSFSYTF. The chain is made from TRBV6-5 and TRBJ1-2, and TRBD1 may be the D gene, going by 6 matching bases. V and J lose 6 bases and 9 bases, and a span of 17 bases separates them. Its CDR3 holds 13 amino acids, cysteine through phenylalanine. The kept DNA is CDR3 alone, 39 bases in frame from the first base. In the germline V gene, CDR1 corresponds to MNHEY and CDR2 to SVGAGI.